This T cell receptor beta chain was retrieved from a study of blood T cell repertoires in COVID-19. Per the original methods: Amplified reference gene primers provided the basis for estimating nucleated cell counts. The protocol was immunoSEQ multiplex PCR, while the TCRdb copy is restricted to in-frame clones and leaves out a portion. V and J calls and clone size are those listed in that table; D and trimming were worked out from the DNA. Of 150,000 or so clones in the sample, 75% to 80% were seen once. This clone was observed once. The J segment lost 0 bases and the V segment lost 0 bases, leaving 8 bases of the junction unmatched. This CDR3 is 19 amino acids long. The V gene's germline CDR1 is SGHDT and CDR2 YYEEEE.

The receptor's source is a woman between 45 and 60 years old with active or convalescent COVID-19. The sequenced material came from peripheral blood. The V gene is TRBV5-6, the J gene TRBJ2-3, with TRBD2 matching 12 bases. CDR3 coding DNA: TGTGCCAGCAGCTTGGTGCTAGCGGGGGGGCTTATTAGCACAGATACGCAGTATTTT. Translation: CASSLVLAGGLISTDTQYF.